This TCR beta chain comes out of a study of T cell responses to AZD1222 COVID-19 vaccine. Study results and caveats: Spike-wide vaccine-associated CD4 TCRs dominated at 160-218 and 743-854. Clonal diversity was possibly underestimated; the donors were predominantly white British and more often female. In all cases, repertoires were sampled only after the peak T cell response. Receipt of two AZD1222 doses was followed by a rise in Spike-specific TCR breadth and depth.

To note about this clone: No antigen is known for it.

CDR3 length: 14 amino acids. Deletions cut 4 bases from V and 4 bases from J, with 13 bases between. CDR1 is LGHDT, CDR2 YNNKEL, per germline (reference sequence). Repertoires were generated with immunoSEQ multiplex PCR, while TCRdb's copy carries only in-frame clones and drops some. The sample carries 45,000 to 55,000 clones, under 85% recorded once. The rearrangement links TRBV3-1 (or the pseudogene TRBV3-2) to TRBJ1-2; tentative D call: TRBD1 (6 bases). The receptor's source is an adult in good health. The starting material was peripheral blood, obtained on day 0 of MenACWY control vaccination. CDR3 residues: CASSPRDISYGYTF. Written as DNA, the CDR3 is TGTGCCAGCAGCCCTAGGGACATATCCTATGGCTACACCTTC.